This T cell receptor beta chain was captured in a study of blood T cell repertoires in COVID-19. Study-level background: PBMCs, B-cell-depleted T cells, or T cells were the source of the cDNA or gDNA that made up the material.

Source study methods: The authors estimated nucleated cell counts from reference gene primer amplification. Profiling relied on immunoSEQ multiplex PCR, and the TCRdb table lists in-frame clones only, not all of them. Clonal size and the V and J genes are those of that table, whereas D and trimming came from the DNA. This repertoire shows about 88,000 clones, roughly 90% found once; its top ten account for 1.5% to 2%. V was cut by 0 bases and J by 2 bases, with 10 bases left in between. In germline, CDR1 is SGHTA, CDR2 FQGNSA. This CDR3 has 15 residues. This chain joins TRBV7-2 and TRBJ2-5; TRBD2 is a possible D gene (6 bases). The receptor was isolated from a man between 60 and 75 years old with acute or convalescent COVID-19. Sequencing was done on a sample of peripheral blood. In DNA form, the CDR3 reads TGTGCCAGCAGCTTAGCTAGCGGATATCAAGAGACCCAGTACTTC. Translation gives CASSLASGYQETQYF.